The present T cell receptor (beta chain) was sequenced within a study of vaccination and CD4 T cells after COVID-19. Study background: Cellular stimulation was performed using overlapping spike peptides derived from SARS-CoV-2, HCoV-NL63, HCoV-OC43 and HCoV-229E. Points from the study as a whole: Within the convalescent patients, a median roughly 86% of the SARS-CoV-2-reactive clones were ones that appeared only post-vaccination.

With respect to this clonotype: Its antigen is unidentified.

The study sequenced cultured CD4+ T cell DNA using the Oncomine TCR Beta short-read assay. From CD4+ T cells that had been cultured, genomic DNA was extracted. TCRdb re-called the PCR reads with MiXCR, one entry per CDR3 protein. The table shows about 13,000 distinct CDR3 sequences, with 41% occurring only once. Sample treatment: roughly 11-day PBMC culture with coronavirus spike peptide pools or control peptides (ViraFEST assay). CDR1 DFQATT and CDR2 SNEGSKA come from the germline V gene (reference sequence). V lost 5 bases and J lost 2, with 7 bases in between. The CDR3 spans 11 residues. The input for sequencing was CD4+ T cells from blood, cultured in vitro, taken after SARS-CoV-2 vaccination. The rearrangement links TRBV20-1 to TRBJ2-7, with D perhaps matching TRBD1 (5 bases). This sequence was found in a human donor who had recovered from COVID-19. The CDR3, as DNA: TGCAGTGCTGAGGACACCTACGAGCAGTACTTC. Its translation is CSAEDTYEQYF.